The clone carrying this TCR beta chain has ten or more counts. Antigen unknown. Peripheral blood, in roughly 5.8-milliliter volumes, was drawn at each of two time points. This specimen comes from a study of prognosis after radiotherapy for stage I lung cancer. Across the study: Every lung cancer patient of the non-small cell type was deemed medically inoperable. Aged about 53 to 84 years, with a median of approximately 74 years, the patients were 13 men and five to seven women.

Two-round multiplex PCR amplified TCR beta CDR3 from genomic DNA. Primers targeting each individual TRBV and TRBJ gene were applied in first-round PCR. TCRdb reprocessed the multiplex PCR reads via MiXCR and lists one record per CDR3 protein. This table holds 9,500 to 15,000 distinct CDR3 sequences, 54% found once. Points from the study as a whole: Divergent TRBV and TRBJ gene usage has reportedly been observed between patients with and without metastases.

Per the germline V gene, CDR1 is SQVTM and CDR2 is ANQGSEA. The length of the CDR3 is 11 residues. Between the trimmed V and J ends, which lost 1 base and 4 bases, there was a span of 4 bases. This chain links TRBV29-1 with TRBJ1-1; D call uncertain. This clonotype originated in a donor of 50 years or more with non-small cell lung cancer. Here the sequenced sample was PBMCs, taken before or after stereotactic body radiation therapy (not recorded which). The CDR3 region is CSVEGRTEAFF. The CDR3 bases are TGCAGCGTTGAAGGGCGCACTGAAGCTTTCTTT.